This passage covers 12 T cell receptor beta chains from one sample sequenced in a study of T-cell reconstitution after alpha-beta-depleted transplantation in children. A TCRbeta library incorporating unique molecular identifiers was prepared. TCRdb re-called the PCR reads through MiXCR, storing one row per CDR3 protein. The sample records under 25,000 distinct CDR3 sequences, 10% to 15% being singletons. The specimen was PBMCs, mostly from graft donor cells, collected 60 days after TCRalphabeta/CD19-depleted stem cell transplant. The receptors derive from a female patient aged 2-9 years who had a stem cell transplant for congenital amegakaryocytic thrombocytopenia, so the T cells may come from the graft donor.

This clonotype was seen repeatedly, ten times or more. V is TRBV5-1 and J is TRBJ2-5; 11 bases are shared with TRBD2. The CDR3 is made up of 15 amino acids. Germline CDR1 is SGHRS and CDR2 is YFSETQ. V gave up 5 bases and J gave up 3 bases; unmatched junction bases: 6. Here the CDR3 reads CASSFSGRAEETQYF. DNA for the CDR3: TGCGCCAGCAGTTTTAGCGGGAGGGCCGAAGAGACCCAGTACTTC. The entire variable domain, with the rest obtained from reference TRBV5-1 and TRBJ2-5, is as follows: KAGVTQTPRYLIKTRGQQVTLSCSPISGHRSVSWYQQTPGQGLQFLFEYFSETQRNKGNFPGRFSGRQFSNSRSEMNVSTLELGDSALYLCASSFSGRAEETQYFGPGTRLLVL.

In this sample, this clonotype turned up many times. This chain links TRBV29-1 with TRBJ2-6; D not certain. The CDR3 loop spans 14 amino acids. V was trimmed by 4 bases and J by 2 bases, leaving 9 bases between them. CDR1 is SQVTM, CDR2 ANQGSEA, per germline. The CDR3 DNA reads TGCAGCGTTGGGCCCGTAACTGGGGCCAACGTCCTGACTTTC. Protein: CSVGPVTGANVLTF.

This clonotype qualifies as medium-sized (0.01 to 0.1%). The V call is TRBV5-1, the J call TRBJ2-3; D unresolved. Trimming stripped 4 bases from V and 0 bases from J, with 9 bases between. This CDR3 comprises 14 residues. Per germline, CDR1 SGHRS and CDR2 YFSETQ. CDR3 sequence: CASSLVTSTDTQYF. The CDR3 DNA is TGCGCCAGCAGCCTAGTGACTAGCACAGATACGCAGTATTTT.

This clonotype was recorded many times. V usage is TRBV3-1 and J usage is TRBJ2-1, with a possible D match to TRBD2 (6 bases). Trimming removed 8 bases from V and 0 bases from J, with 8 bases in between. The CDR3 is 13 amino acids. From germline, CDR1 is LGHDT and CDR2 YNNKEL (reference sequence). The CDR3 nucleotides are TGTGCCAGCGGGAGGAGCTCCTACAATGAGCAGTTCTTC. Translating it yields CASGRSSYNEQFF.

The CDR3 DNA sequence: TGTGCCTGGACCGCCCCCACGGTCAGGGCCGCTTTCTTT. The encoded protein is CAWTAPTVRAAFF. The chain combines TRBV30 with TRBJ1-1; D is perhaps TRBD1 (5 bases). Per germline, CDR1 GTSNPN and CDR2 SVGIG (reference sequence). The germline V and J ends were trimmed by 4 bases and 11 bases, with 20 bases remaining between them. This CDR3 has 13 residues.

This clonotype has ten or more counts. V is TRBV20-1 and J is TRBJ1-4; D possibly corresponds to TRBD1 (5 bases). The V gene lost 6 bases and the J gene lost 8 bases, with 16 bases spanning the gap. Germline V gives CDR1 DFQATT, CDR2 SNEGSKA (reference sequence). The CDR3 has 13 residues. CDR3 loop: CSAEGTRWEKLFF. For the CDR3, the DNA is TGCAGTGCCGAGGGGACTAGGTGGGAAAAACTGTTTTTT.

This clonotype was recorded a few times. The CDR3 loop reads CASRGTLNTEAFF. In DNA form, the CDR3 reads TGTGCCAGCAGGGGAACCTTGAACACTGAAGCTTTCTTT. This chain uses TRBV2 with TRBJ1-1; D is unclear. This CDR3 spans 13 amino acids. The V end was cut by 6 bases, the J end by 0 bases, with 8 bases between. Germline-derived CDR1 and CDR2 are SNHLY and FYNNEI.

This clonotype has ten or more counts. V is TRBV5-1 and J is TRBJ1-6; a possible D gene is TRBD1 (6 bases). The V gene lost 2 bases and the J gene lost 7 bases, with 16 bases spanning the gap. The CDR3 is 16 residues long. In germline, CDR1 is SGHRS, CDR2 YFSETQ. CDR3 nucleotide sequence: TGCGCCAGCAGCTTCCAGGGGCGAACAGGGAATTCACCCCTCCACTTT. This gives the protein CASSFQGRTGNSPLHF. Full variable domain (missing parts from reference TRBV5-1 and TRBJ1-6): KAGVTQTPRYLIKTRGQQVTLSCSPISGHRSVSWYQQTPGQGLQFLFEYFSETQRNKGNFPGRFSGRQFSNSRSEMNVSTLELGDSALYLCASSFQGRTGNSPLHFGNGTRLTVT.

This clonotype was found many times. The chain is built from TRBV29-1 and TRBJ2-4; 8 positions match TRBD1. The V segment lost 2 bases and the J segment 7 bases; nucleotides outside the gene matches: 7. CDR3 length: 14 amino acids. Germline loops: CDR1 SQVTM, CDR2 ANQGSEA. In DNA, the CDR3 is TGCAGCGTTGAACCCCAGGGGGCAGGGAACATTCAGTACTTC. As protein: CSVEPQGAGNIQYF.

This clonotype showed up many times. The genes are TRBV29-1 and TRBJ2-3; possible D gene TRBD1, 6 bases. V was cut by 4 bases and J by 2 bases, with 13 bases left in between. Looked up from germline, CDR1 is SQVTM and CDR2 is ANQGSEA. The CDR3 covers 14 residues. The CDR3: CSVGWGTNTDTQYF. The CDR3 DNA follows: TGCAGCGTTGGTTGGGGGACAAACACAGATACGCAGTATTTT.

In its sample, this clonotype is medium-sized. J is TRBJ2-1 and V is TRBV5-1; D uncertain. Germline CDR1 SGHRS, CDR2 YFSETQ. This CDR3 is built from 16 residues. Between the trimmed V and J ends, which lost 3 bases and 0 bases, there was a span of 13 bases. The CDR3 spells CASSWPPKSSYNEQFF. In DNA, the CDR3 is TGCGCCAGCAGCTGGCCCCCAAAGAGCTCCTACAATGAGCAGTTCTTC. Full variable domain (rest looked up from reference TRBV5-1 and TRBJ2-1): KAGVTQTPRYLIKTRGQQVTLSCSPISGHRSVSWYQQTPGQGLQFLFEYFSETQRNKGNFPGRFSGRQFSNSRSEMNVSTLELGDSALYLCASSWPPKSSYNEQFFGPGTRLTVL.

This clonotype was counted many times. The chain couples TRBV5-1 to TRBJ2-1, with a possible D match to TRBD2 (5 bases). Germline-derived CDR1 and CDR2 are SGHRS and YFSETQ. This CDR3 contains 17 residues. V dropped 5 bases and J dropped 1 base, with 19 bases sitting between them. The CDR3 region has the DNA TGCGCCAGCAGGGACTCACGTACCCTAAGGTCCTACAATGAGCAGTTCTTC. Translation gives CASRDSRTLRSYNEQFF. The full variable domain, rest sourced from reference TRBV5-1 and TRBJ2-1, is KAGVTQTPRYLIKTRGQQVTLSCSPISGHRSVSWYQQTPGQGLQFLFEYFSETQRNKGNFPGRFSGRQFSNSRSEMNVSTLELGDSALYLCASRDSRTLRSYNEQFFGPGTRLTVL.